The rows below give T cell receptor beta chains drawn from one sample of a study of vaccination effects on CD4 cells after COVID-19. Some clones are missing from TCRdb's copy, which holds only in-frame ones; the method was immunoSEQ multiplex PCR. The table shows 71,000 or so clones, with under 75% occurring only once. For these TCRs, the target antigens are not known. This sample comprised CD4+ T cells from PBMCs cultured with HCoV-OC43 spike peptides, obtained before COVID-19 vaccination. The receptors shown here come from a human donor who received a COVID-19 vaccine. Both conserved end residues are part of each CDR3. A D gene is named only where the DNA matches it firmly. Expanded clones get a size class; other rows say once, few or many, or leave the size out.

j_gene: TRBJ1-1
d_gene: .
abundance: few
v_gene: TRBV12-3/TRBV12-4
CDR3aa: CASRLDLNTEAFF
CDR3nt: TGTGCCAGCAGACTTGACCTGAACACTGAAGCTTTCTTT

j_gene: TRBJ1-2
d_gene: .
abundance: few
v_gene: TRBV28
CDR3aa: CASSFVGKNYGYTF
CDR3nt: TGTGCCAGCAGTTTTGTGGGGAAGAACTATGGCTACACCTTC

j_gene: TRBJ2-1
d_gene: .
abundance: few
v_gene: TRBV5-4
CDR3aa: CASSLDVSNNEQFF
CDR3nt: TGTGCCAGCAGCTTGGATGTGAGCAACAATGAGCAGTTCTTC

j_gene: TRBJ2-5
d_gene: TRBD1
abundance: .
v_gene: TRBV18
CDR3aa: CASSPGQQETQYF
CDR3nt: TGTGCCAGCTCTCCGGGACAGCAAGAGACCCAGTACTTC

j_gene: TRBJ1-2
d_gene: .
abundance: .
v_gene: TRBV30
CDR3aa: CAWSVGAGVSLGYTF
CDR3nt: TGTGCCTGGAGTGTTGGTGCAGGGGTGTCATTAGGCTACACCTTC

j_gene: TRBJ1-2
d_gene: .
abundance: few
v_gene: TRBV11-2
CDR3aa: CASSLDRAGRAYGYTF
CDR3nt: TGTGCCAGCAGCTTAGATAGGGCAGGGAGGGCCTATGGCTACACCTTC

j_gene: TRBJ1-1
d_gene: .
abundance: few
v_gene: TRBV5-1
CDR3aa: CASSSVRGAEAFF
CDR3nt: TGCGCCAGCAGCTCAGTCCGGGGGGCTGAAGCTTTCTTT

j_gene: TRBJ2-1
d_gene: .
abundance: few
v_gene: TRBV5-8
CDR3aa: CASRTGQLSRKVAEFF
CDR3nt: TGTGCCAGCAGGACCGGACAGCTCTCAAGAAAGGTAGCCGAGTTCTTC

j_gene: TRBJ2-3
d_gene: TRBD1
abundance: .
v_gene: TRBV5-6
CDR3aa: CASSLVPGGTQYF
CDR3nt: TGTGCCAGCAGCTTGGTCCCAGGGGGTACGCAGTATTTT

j_gene: TRBJ1-5
d_gene: .
abundance: .
v_gene: TRBV12-5
CDR3aa: CASGSYGRMTQHF
CDR3nt: TGTGCTAGTGGTTCGTACGGCAGAATGACCCAGCATTTT

j_gene: TRBJ2-3
d_gene: TRBD2
abundance: .
v_gene: TRBV6-5
CDR3aa: CASRRTSGRTDTQYF
CDR3nt: TGTGCCAGCAGGCGTACTAGCGGGCGCACAGATACGCAGTATTTT

j_gene: TRBJ1-1
d_gene: .
abundance: .
v_gene: TRBV11-2
CDR3aa: CASSLSFTEAFF
CDR3nt: TGTGCCAGCAGCTTATCTTTCACTGAAGCTTTCTTT

j_gene: TRBJ1-3
d_gene: .
abundance: .
v_gene: TRBV6-5
CDR3aa: CASRSSGNTIYF
CDR3nt: TGTGCCAGCAGGTCATCTGGAAACACCATATATTTT

j_gene: TRBJ2-2
d_gene: .
abundance: .
v_gene: TRBV6-2/TRBV6-3
CDR3aa: CASSPERRENTGELFF
CDR3nt: TGTGCCAGCAGCCCCGAGCGGCGGGAGAACACCGGGGAGCTGTTTTTT

j_gene: TRBJ1-2
d_gene: TRBD1
abundance: few
v_gene: TRBV19
CDR3aa: CASSIGQAVWNYGYTF
CDR3nt: TGTGCCAGTAGTATCGGACAGGCTGTGTGGAACTATGGCTACACCTTC

j_gene: TRBJ2-3
d_gene: .
abundance: .
v_gene: TRBV7-3
CDR3aa: CASRPSWDGTDTQYF
CDR3nt: TGTGCCAGCAGGCCCTCATGGGATGGGACAGATACGCAGTATTTT